The following is a T cell receptor beta chain sequence with its context. Germline trimming cut 6 bases from V and 7 bases from J; bases unmatched to any gene: 3. CDR3 length equals 14 residues. Germline V lookup: CDR1 MNHEY, CDR2 SVGAGI. The data originate from a study of Ad26.COV2.S vaccination and SARS-CoV-2 variants. Profiled with immunoSEQ multiplex PCR; TCRdb holds only in-frame clones, not every one. The table shows approximately 450,000 clones, with around 90% occurring only once. Treatment reported: about 20 received Ad26.COV2.S at low or high dose, single or two shots; five or six received placebo; per-sample allocation not given. Sampling happened 63 days after the first vaccine or placebo injection. Donation came from an adult in Boston who was aged 18-55 years.

The rearrangement links TRBV6-5 to TRBJ1-6; 10 nucleotides match TRBD1. Sequenced material: peripheral blood, taken in a trial of Ad26.COV2.S vaccine versus placebo. This sequence was found in a person aged 18-65 years who received the Ad26.COV2.S COVID-19 vaccine or a placebo. In DNA form, the CDR3 reads TGTGCCAGCAGGGGACAGGGGTCCAATTCACCCCTCCACTTT. It encodes CASRGQGSNSPLHF.